The 14 T cell receptor beta chains reported below all come from one sample, sequenced in a study of T-cell memory formation after mild COVID-19. TCRdb reanalysed the 5' RACE reads using MiXCR and keeps one entry per CDR3 protein. The table records 150,000 to 200,000 distinct CDR3 sequences, approximately 18% of them present only once. The source material was PBMCs or a T cell subset sorted from them (not recorded which). The source of these receptors is a man between 18 and 35 years old who had mild COVID-19 (a few samples of this study predate the infection). Cell type and time point are not known.

This clonotype was counted ten times or more. J is TRBJ2-3 and V is TRBV18; the D gene is possibly TRBD2 (5 bases). V lost 8 bases and J 0 bases, leaving 12 bases between the germline ends. The CDR3 totals 14 residues. Germline V gene lookup returns CDR1 KGHSH and CDR2 LQKENI. The CDR3 DNA sequence: TGTGCCAGCAGCCCCCGGACTAGCACAGATACGCAGTATTTT. It yields the protein CASSPRTSTDTQYF.

This CDR3 is CASSSSGTTGPEQYF. The CDR3 DNA is TGTGCCAGCAGTTCTTCCGGGACTACGGGCCCGGAGCAGTACTTC. The rearrangement uses TRBV6-1 and TRBJ2-7, with 7 bases that match TRBD2. The CDR3 is 15 residues long. Germline CDR1 and CDR2: MNHNS and SASEGT. V shed 5 bases, J shed 7 bases, and the junction held 14 bases outside the gene matches.

This clonotype was seen more than once but under ten times. V and J are TRBV5-6 and TRBJ2-7, with D unclear. Germline V gives CDR1 SGHDT, CDR2 YYEEEE. This CDR3 region has 13 residues. V was cut by 2 bases and J by 0 bases, with 6 bases left in between. The CDR3 loop is CASSFVDSYEQYF. In DNA, the CDR3 is TGTGCCAGCAGCTTCGTAGACTCCTACGAGCAGTACTTC.

V gene TRBV7-3 combines with J gene TRBJ1-2, with unresolved D. The germline V gene encodes CDR1 SGHTA and CDR2 FQGTGA. The CDR3 covers 14 residues. Trimming stripped 5 bases from V and 4 bases from J, with 14 bases between. CDR3 sequence (DNA): TGTGCCAGCAGCCCGGGGAGGATCAGCTATGGCTACACCTTC. This codes for CASSPGRISYGYTF. The full variable domain, rest sourced from reference TRBV7-3 and TRBJ1-2, is GAGVSQTPSNKVTEKGKYVELRCDPISGHTALYWYRQSLGQGPEFLIYFQGTGAADDSGLPNDRFFAVRPEGSVSTLKIQRTERGDSAVYLCASSPGRISYGYTFGSGTRLTVV.

This clonotype occurred a few times. The chain uses TRBV12-3 or TRBV12-4 and TRBJ1-2, with D tentatively TRBD1 (5 bases). The V gene lost 6 bases and the J gene lost 7 bases, with 15 bases spanning the gap. The CDR3 contains 13 residues. Here the CDR3 DNA reads TGTGCCAGCAGCCATCGGGGGGTATCTGGCTACACCTTC. This encodes CASSHRGVSGYTF.

This clonotype was seen a few times. The chain couples TRBV7-9 to TRBJ2-5; 7 bases map to TRBD1. The V gene end was trimmed by 10 bases and the J gene end by 0 bases; junction bases not matched to a gene: 11. Per germline, CDR1 SEHNR and CDR2 FQNEAQ (reference sequence). The CDR3 totals 15 residues. The CDR3 nucleotides are TGTGCCACGACAGGGAATTGGAGATACCAAGAGACCCAGTACTTC. Translating gives CATTGNWRYQETQYF.

The genes are TRBV18 and TRBJ1-1; perhaps TRBD1 as D (6 bases). CDR1 is KGHSH, CDR2 LQKENI, per germline. This CDR3 contains 18 residues. Trimming left V 8 bases short and J 1 base short, with 26 bases between. The CDR3 here is CASRGVFDLRGSNTEAFF. The DNA of the CDR3 is TGTGCCAGCCGAGGGGTTTTTGATCTCAGGGGATCGAACACTGAAGCTTTCTTT.

V is TRBV20-1 and J is TRBJ1-1; TRBD1 might be the D (6 bases). CDR3 length: 15 residues. Germline CDR1 and CDR2: DFQATT and SNEGSKA (reference sequence). Trimming left V 0 bases short and J 1 base short, with 12 bases between. CDR3 in amino acids: CSAREGAQENTEAFF. DNA for the CDR3: TGCAGTGCTAGAGAGGGGGCCCAGGAGAACACTGAAGCTTTCTTT.

The chain combines TRBV28 with TRBJ2-7; the D is unclear. Trimming took 3 bases from V and 6 from J, leaving 6 bases between them. This CDR3 region has 11 residues. CDR1 is MDHEN and CDR2 is SYDVKM in the germline V gene. In DNA form, the CDR3 reads TGTGCCAGCAGTTTTGAGGTCGAGCAGTACGTC. Amino acids: CASSFEVEQYV.

With respect to this clonotype: One base away lies a much larger clone, so this may be a sequencing read error. The chain uses TRBV7-8 and TRBJ2-3; TRBD2 aligns across 10 bases. The trim removed 3 bases at V and 2 bases at J, leaving 2 bases unmatched. Looked up from germline, CDR1 is SGHVS and CDR2 is FQNEAQ. The CDR3 has 15 residues. As DNA, the CDR3 is TGTGCCAGCAGCTTTAGCGGGGGGAACACAGATACGCAGTATTTT. Translating gives CASSFSGGNTDTQYF.

V usage is TRBV12-3 or TRBV12-4 and J usage is TRBJ2-2; TRBD1 is a possible D gene (6 bases). Deletions cut 2 bases from V and 1 base from J, with 8 bases between. The CDR3 length is 15 residues. This chain's CDR3 is CASSLRGQNTGELFF. The CDR3 nucleotides are TGTGCCAGCAGTTTAAGGGGACAGAACACCGGGGAGCTGTTTTTT.

V gene TRBV12-3 or TRBV12-4 combines with J gene TRBJ2-3, with 11 bases fitting TRBD2. Germline trimming cut 6 bases from V and 2 bases from J; bases unmatched to any gene: 13. There are 18 residues in the CDR3. The CDR3 is CASSRRPWTSGHTDTQYF. As DNA, the CDR3 is TGTGCCAGCAGCCGACGCCCCTGGACTAGCGGGCACACAGATACGCAGTATTTT.

This clonotype was found many times. The CDR3 sequence: CASSFPDPNQPQHF. The DNA of the CDR3 is TGCGCCAGCAGCTTTCCGGACCCCAATCAGCCCCAGCATTTT. The chain couples TRBV5-1 to TRBJ1-5, with unresolved D. Germline lookup yields CDR1 SGHRS and CDR2 YFSETQ. The CDR3 contains 14 residues. V lost 2 bases, J lost 3 bases, and 9 bases lay in between.

This clonotype has a handful of counts. The V gene is TRBV4-3, the J gene TRBJ2-2, with D unclear. The CDR3 covers 14 residues. The germline CDR1 and CDR2 sequences are LGHNA and YSLEER. V was pared by 3 bases and J by 2 bases, with 7 bases between. The CDR3 sequence is CASSHSLNTGELFF. In DNA, the CDR3 is TGCGCCAGCAGCCACAGCCTAAACACCGGGGAGCTGTTTTTT.